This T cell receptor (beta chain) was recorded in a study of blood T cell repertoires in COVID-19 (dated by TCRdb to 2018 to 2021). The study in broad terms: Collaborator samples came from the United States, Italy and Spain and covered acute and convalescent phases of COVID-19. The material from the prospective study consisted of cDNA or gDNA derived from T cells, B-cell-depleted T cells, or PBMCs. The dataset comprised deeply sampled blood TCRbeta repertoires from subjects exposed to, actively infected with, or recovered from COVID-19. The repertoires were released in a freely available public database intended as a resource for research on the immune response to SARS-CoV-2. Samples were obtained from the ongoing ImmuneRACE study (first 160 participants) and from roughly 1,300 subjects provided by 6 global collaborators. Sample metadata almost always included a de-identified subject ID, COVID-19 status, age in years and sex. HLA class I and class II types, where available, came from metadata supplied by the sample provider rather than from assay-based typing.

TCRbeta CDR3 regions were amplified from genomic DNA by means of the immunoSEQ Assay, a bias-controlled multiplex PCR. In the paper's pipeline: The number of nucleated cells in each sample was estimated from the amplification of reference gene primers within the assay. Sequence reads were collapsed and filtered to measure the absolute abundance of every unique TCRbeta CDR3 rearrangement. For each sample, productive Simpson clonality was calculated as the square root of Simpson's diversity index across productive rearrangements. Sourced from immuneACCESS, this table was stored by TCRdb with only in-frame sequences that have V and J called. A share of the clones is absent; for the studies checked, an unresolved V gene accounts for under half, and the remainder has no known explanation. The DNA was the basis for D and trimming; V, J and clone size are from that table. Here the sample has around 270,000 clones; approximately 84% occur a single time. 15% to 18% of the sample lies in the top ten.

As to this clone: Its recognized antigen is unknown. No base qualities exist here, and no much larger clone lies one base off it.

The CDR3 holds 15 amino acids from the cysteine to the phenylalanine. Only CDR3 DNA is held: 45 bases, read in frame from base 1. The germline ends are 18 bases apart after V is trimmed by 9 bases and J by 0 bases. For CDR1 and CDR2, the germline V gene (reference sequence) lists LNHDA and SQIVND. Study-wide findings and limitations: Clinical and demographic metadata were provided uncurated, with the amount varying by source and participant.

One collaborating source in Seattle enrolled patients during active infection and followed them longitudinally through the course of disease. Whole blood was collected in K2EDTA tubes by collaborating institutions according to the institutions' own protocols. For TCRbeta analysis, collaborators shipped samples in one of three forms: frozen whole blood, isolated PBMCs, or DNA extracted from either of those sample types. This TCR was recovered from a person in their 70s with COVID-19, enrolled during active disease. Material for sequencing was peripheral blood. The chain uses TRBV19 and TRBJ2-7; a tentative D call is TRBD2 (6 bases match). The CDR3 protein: CASGPLGSGSYEQYF. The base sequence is TGTGCCAGCGGCCCGTTAGGTAGCGGCTCCTACGAGCAGTACTTC.